Presented here are 2 T cell receptor beta chains from one specimen sequenced in a study of T cell changes during pregnancy in multiple sclerosis. Sequencing used immunoSEQ multiplex PCR; TCRdb keeps in-frame clones, though not all of them. The sample yields 40,000 to 45,000 clones, roughly nine tenths seen once. This material consisted of CD4+ T cells from peripheral blood mononuclear cells, taken in the first trimester of pregnancy. These receptors all stem from a female donor with multiple sclerosis, enrolled in a pregnancy study.

The CDR3 DNA reads as TGTGCCAGCAGCGTCGGTAACGAGGACACTGAAGCTTTCTTT. Protein product: CASSVGNEDTEAFF. The chain joins TRBV9 to TRBJ1-1; D is unresolved. With 2 bases removed from V and 3 bases from J, the gap between germline ends came to 11 bases. The CDR3 spans 14 residues. Germline V gene lookup returns CDR1 SGDLS and CDR2 YYNGEE.

J is TRBJ1-3 and V is TRBV6-1; D unclear. The CDR3 has 14 amino acids. V was clipped by 11 bases and J by 0 bases, with 14 bases between them. Germline CDR1 reads MNHNS; CDR2 reads SASEGT. The CDR3: CASGPLPSGNTIYF. CDR3 in DNA: TGTGCCTCGGGTCCATTGCCCTCTGGAAACACCATATATTTT.